This TCR beta chain was documented in a study of memory CD4+ T cells and cytomegalovirus serostatus. The protocol was immunoSEQ multiplex PCR, while the TCRdb copy is restricted to in-frame clones and leaves out a portion. Among some 54,000 clones, 60% to 85% were seen once, and the ten largest hold around 1.5%. Single viable CD3+CD4+CD8-CD45RO+ cells were sorted as the memory CD4+ T cells. What was sequenced was memory CD4+ T cells from blood. This receptor was obtained from an adult in good health and CMV-seropositive.

The CDR3 is CAWDPGTPQRYF. Here the CDR3 DNA reads TGTGCCTGGGACCCTGGGACCCCTCAAAGGTACTTC. The rearrangement uses TRBV30 and TRBJ2-7; D is possibly TRBD1 or TRBD2 (5 bases each). The V end lost 5 bases, the J end lost 12 bases, and 20 bases lay between the germline ends. The CDR3 length is 12 residues. From germline, CDR1 is GTSNPN and CDR2 SVGIG (reference sequence).